This T cell receptor (beta chain) was recovered during a study of blood T cell repertoires in COVID-19. This table comes from immunoSEQ multiplex PCR, and its TCRdb copy is limited to in-frame clones, with some not included. Of about 50,000 clones listed, around nine tenths are singletons. The CDR3 runs to 13 residues. CDR1 is SGHNT, CDR2 YYREEE, per germline (reference sequence). V lost 0 bases and J lost 2, with 5 bases in between. Sequencing input: peripheral blood. The rearrangement joins TRBV5-4 to TRBJ2-5, with D unclear. The receptor comes from a human donor in a cohort sampled during active COVID-19. CDR3 nucleotide sequence: TGTGCCAGCAGCTTGGACCGGCAAGAGACCCAGTACTTC. It codes for CASSLDRQETQYF.